The TCR beta chain described here comes from a study of blood T cell repertoires in COVID-19. At the level of the study: The study drew acute and convalescent COVID-19 samples from the United States, Italy and Spain. Nucleic acid was either cDNA or gDNA, and it came from T cells, B-cell-depleted T cells, or PBMCs.

Original analysis: The assay estimated nucleated cells by amplifying reference gene primers. Data came from immunoSEQ multiplex PCR; TCRdb stores just in-frame clones and leaves some out. V and J calls and clone size follow that table, whereas D and trimming were derived from the DNA. The sample has about 190,000 clones, 70% to 85% seen once; the top ten hold about 13%. This clone was found a few times. After removal of 5 bases from V and 0 bases from J, the junction contained 5 bases not matched to a gene. The CDR3 is made up of 15 amino acids. CDR1 is SGHVS, CDR2 FQNEAQ, per germline. The chain combines TRBV7-8 with TRBJ1-1; 8 bases align to TRBD1. What was sequenced was peripheral blood. This clonotype was obtained from a man aged 50 to 59 who had recovered from COVID-19. CDR3 region: CASSPRDRLNTEAFF. CDR3 sequence (DNA): TGTGCCAGCAGCCCCCGGGACAGGTTGAACACTGAAGCTTTCTTT. Complete variable domain (other parts from reference TRBV7-8 and TRBJ1-1): GAGVSQSPRYKVAKRGQDVALRCDPISGHVSLFWYQQALGQGPEFLTYFQNEAQLDKSGLPSDRFFAERPEGSVSTLKIQRTQQEDSAVYLCASSPRDRLNTEAFFGQGTRLTVV.